This T cell receptor (beta chain) emerged from a study of cytomegalovirus exposure and HLA in healthy donors. Germline CDR1 and CDR2: SGHDT and YYEEEE. The CDR3 has 11 amino acids. Trimming cost V 3 bases and J 5 bases, with 4 bases left between them. The PCR ran on 60 Vbeta and 13 Jbeta primers. Some clones are missing from TCRdb's copy, which holds only in-frame ones; the method was immunoSEQ multiplex PCR. The repertoire table contains some 84,000 clones. The specimen sequenced was PBMCs. The chain combines TRBV5-6 with TRBJ2-3; D gene ambiguous. The source of this sequence is a man aged 45-60 years in good health and CMV-seronegative. CDR3 loop: CASSYRDTQYF. For the CDR3, the DNA is TGTGCCAGCAGCTACAGAGATACGCAGTATTTT.